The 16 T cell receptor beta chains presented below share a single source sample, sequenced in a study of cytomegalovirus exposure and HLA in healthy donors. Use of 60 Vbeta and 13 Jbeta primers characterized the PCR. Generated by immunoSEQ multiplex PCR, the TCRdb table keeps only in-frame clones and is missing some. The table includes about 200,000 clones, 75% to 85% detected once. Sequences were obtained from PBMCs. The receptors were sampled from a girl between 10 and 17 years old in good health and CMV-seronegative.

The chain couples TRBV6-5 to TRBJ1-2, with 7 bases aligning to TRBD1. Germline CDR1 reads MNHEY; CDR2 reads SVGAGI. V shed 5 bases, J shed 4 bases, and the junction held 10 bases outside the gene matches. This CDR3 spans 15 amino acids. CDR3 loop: CASSGSRQGSYGYTF. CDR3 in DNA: TGTGCCAGCAGTGGTTCGAGACAGGGAAGCTATGGCTACACCTTC.

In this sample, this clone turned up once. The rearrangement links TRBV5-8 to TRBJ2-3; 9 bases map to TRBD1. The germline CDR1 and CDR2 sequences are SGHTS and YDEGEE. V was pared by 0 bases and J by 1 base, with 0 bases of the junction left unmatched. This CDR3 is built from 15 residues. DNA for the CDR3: TGTGCCAGCAGCTTGGGGACAGGGGGCACAGATACGCAGTATTTT. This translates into CASSLGTGGTDTQYF.

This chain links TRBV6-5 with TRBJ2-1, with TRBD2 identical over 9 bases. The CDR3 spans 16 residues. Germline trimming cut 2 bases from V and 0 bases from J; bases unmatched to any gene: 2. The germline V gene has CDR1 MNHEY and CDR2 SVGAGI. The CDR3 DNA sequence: TGTGCCAGCAGTTACCGTAGCGGGAGCTCCTACAATGAGCAGTTCTTC. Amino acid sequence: CASSYRSGSSYNEQFF.

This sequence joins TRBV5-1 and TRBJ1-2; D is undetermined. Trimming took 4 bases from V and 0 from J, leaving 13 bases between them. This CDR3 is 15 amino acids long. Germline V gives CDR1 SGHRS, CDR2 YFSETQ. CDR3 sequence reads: CASSLSVLPNYGYTF. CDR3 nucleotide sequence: TGCGCCAGCAGCCTCTCTGTCCTCCCTAACTATGGCTACACCTTC.

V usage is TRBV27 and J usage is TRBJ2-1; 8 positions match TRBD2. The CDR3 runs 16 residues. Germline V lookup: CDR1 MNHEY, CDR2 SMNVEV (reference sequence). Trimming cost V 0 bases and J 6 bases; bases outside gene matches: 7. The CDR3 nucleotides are TGTGCCAGCAGTTTATCTTCCAGCGGGAGACGCAATGAGCAGTTCTTC. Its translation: CASSLSSSGRRNEQFF.

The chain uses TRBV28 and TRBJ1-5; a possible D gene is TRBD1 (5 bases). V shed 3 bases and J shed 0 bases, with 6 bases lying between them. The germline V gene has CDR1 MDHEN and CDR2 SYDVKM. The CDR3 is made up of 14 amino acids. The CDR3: CASSLTVSNQPQHF. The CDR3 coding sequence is TGTGCCAGCAGTTTGACAGTTAGCAATCAGCCCCAGCATTTT.

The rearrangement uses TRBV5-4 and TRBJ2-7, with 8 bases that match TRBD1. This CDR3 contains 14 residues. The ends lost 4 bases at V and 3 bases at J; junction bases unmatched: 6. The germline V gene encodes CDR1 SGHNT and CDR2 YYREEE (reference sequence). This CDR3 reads CASSHGQGSYEQYF. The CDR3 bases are TGTGCCAGCAGCCACGGACAGGGCAGCTACGAGCAGTACTTC.

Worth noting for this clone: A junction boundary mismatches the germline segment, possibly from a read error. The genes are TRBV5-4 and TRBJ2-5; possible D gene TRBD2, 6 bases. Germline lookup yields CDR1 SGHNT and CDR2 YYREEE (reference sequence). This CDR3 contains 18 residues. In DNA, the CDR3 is TGTGCCAGCTCACCACCCGTCTCTAGCGACGACTTCCAAAAGACCCAGTACTTC. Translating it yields CASSPPVSSDDFQKTQYF.

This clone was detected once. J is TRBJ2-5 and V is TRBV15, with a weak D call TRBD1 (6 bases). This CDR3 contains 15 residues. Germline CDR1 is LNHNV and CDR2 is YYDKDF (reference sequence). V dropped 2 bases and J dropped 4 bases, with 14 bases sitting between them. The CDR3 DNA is TGTGCCACCAGCAGACCACAGGGTTTGGTAGAGACCCAGTACTTC. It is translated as CATSRPQGLVETQYF.

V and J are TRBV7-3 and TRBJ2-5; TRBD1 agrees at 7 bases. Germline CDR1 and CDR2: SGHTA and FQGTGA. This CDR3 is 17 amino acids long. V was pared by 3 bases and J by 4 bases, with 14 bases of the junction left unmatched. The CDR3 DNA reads TGTGCCAGCAGCTTCCGATCTCGATACAGGGGCAGAGAGACCCAGTACTTC. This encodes CASSFRSRYRGRETQYF.

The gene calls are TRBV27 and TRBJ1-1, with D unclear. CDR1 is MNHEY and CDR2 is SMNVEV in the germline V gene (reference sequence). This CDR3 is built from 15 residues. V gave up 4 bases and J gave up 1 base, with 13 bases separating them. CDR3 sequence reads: CASSSPTRPNTEAFF. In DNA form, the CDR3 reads TGTGCCAGCAGTTCCCCGACCAGGCCGAACACTGAAGCTTTCTTT.

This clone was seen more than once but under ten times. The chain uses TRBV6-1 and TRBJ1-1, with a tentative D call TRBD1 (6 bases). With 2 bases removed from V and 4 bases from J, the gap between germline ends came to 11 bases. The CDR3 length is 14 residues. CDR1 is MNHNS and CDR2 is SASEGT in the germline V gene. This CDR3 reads CASSELGGGTEAFF. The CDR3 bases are TGTGCCAGCAGTGAACTGGGAGGGGGCACTGAAGCTTTCTTT.

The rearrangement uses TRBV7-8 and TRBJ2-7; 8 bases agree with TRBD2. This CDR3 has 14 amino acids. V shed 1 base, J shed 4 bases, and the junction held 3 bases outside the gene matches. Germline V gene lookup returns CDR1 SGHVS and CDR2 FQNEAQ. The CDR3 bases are TGTGCCAGCAGCTTAGGGGTAGCGGGGTACGAGCAGTACTTC. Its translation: CASSLGVAGYEQYF.

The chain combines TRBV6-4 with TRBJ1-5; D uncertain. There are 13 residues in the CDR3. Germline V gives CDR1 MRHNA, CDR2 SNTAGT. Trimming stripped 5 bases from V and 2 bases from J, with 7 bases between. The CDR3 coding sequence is TGTGCCAGCAGTTCAGAAGGCAATCAGCCCCAGCATTTT. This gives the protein CASSSEGNQPQHF.

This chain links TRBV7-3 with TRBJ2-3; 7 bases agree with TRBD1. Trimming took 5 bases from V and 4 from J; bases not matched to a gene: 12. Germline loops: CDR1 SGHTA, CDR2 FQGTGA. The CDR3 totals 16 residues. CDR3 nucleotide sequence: TGTGCCAGCAGCCGGATGACAGGGAGTATGGCAGATACGCAGTATTTT. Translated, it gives CASSRMTGSMADTQYF.

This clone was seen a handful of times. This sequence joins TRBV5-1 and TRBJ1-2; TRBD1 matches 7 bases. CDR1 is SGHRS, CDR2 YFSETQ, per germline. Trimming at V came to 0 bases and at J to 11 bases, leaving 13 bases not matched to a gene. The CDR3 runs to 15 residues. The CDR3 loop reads CASSLDVNTGARYTF. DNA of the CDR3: TGCGCCAGCAGCTTGGACGTTAATACAGGGGCCCGTTACACCTTC.